This TCR beta chain came from a study of cytomegalovirus exposure and HLA in healthy donors. Background on the study: Membership in the Caucasian-associated ancestry cluster was found for about 80% of approximately 400 genotyped donors.

Whole-study results and caveats: Because they were indistinguishable, some V segments, including TRBV6-2 and TRBV6-3, were excluded.

The CDR3 consists of 14 residues. Germline V gene sequence: CDR1 SGDLS, CDR2 YYNGEE. V was clipped by 3 bases and J by 3 bases, with 13 bases between them. This PCR relied on a set of 60 Vbeta primers and 13 Jbeta primers. The protocol was immunoSEQ multiplex PCR, while the TCRdb copy is restricted to in-frame clones and leaves out a portion. The data hold some 170,000 clones, with 75% to 90% observed a single time. There are a few counts of this clone. What it binds is unknown. The receptor was derived from a man in his fifties or sixties in good health and CMV-seropositive. Material for sequencing was PBMCs. The chain joins TRBV9 to TRBJ2-7, with a tentative D call TRBD2 (7 bases). DNA of the CDR3: TGTGCCAGCAGCGCCTCGGGGGGCATCTACGAGCAGTACTTC. Translating it yields CASSASGGIYEQYF.